The sequence of this TCR beta chain was determined in a study of OX40 agonist ivuxolimab in advanced cancers. Sequencing was performed with immunoSEQ multiplex PCR; in TCRdb, only in-frame clones are kept and a portion is missing. Of 48,000 or so clones in the sample, around 90% were seen once. From germline, CDR1 is SGDLS and CDR2 YYNGEE. The CDR3 is 13 residues long. V was shortened by 0 bases and J by 9 bases, with 10 bases between the two germline ends. The J gene is TRBJ2-1, the V gene TRBV9; weak D call: TRBD2 (6 bases). The clonotype comes from an adult with an advanced solid tumor such as melanoma, head and neck, liver or kidney cancer. This specimen consisted of CD4+ or CD8+ T cells sorted from blood, obtained in a trial of the OX40 agonist ivuxolimab. CDR3 sequence (DNA): TGTGCCAGCAGCGTAGCTGGGGGGAGTGAGCAGTTCTTC. This gives the protein CASSVAGGSEQFF.